The 2 T cell receptor beta chains listed next were all sequenced from one sample in a study of Ad26.COV2.S vaccination and SARS-CoV-2 variants. The treatment denotes: some 20 received Ad26.COV2.S at low or high dose, single or two shots; several received placebo; per-sample allocation not given. Collection of the samples took place on day 63 after the first injection of vaccine or placebo. Data came from immunoSEQ multiplex PCR; TCRdb stores just in-frame clones and leaves some out. The sample shows about half a million clones, 70% to 90% of them seen only once. The material sequenced was peripheral blood, taken in a trial of Ad26.COV2.S vaccine versus placebo. These TCRs come from a person aged 18-60 years who received the Ad26.COV2.S COVID-19 vaccine or a placebo.

The chain uses TRBV13 and TRBJ2-1, with D possibly being TRBD1 (6 bases). Germline-derived CDR1 and CDR2 are PRHDT and FYEKMQ (reference sequence). CDR3 length: 15 amino acids. The V end lost 4 bases, the J end lost 4 bases, and 14 bases lay between the germline ends. This CDR3 is CASSSQDSFYNEQFF. As DNA, the CDR3 is TGTGCCAGCAGCTCACAGGACAGCTTTTACAATGAGCAGTTCTTC.

V is TRBV20-1 and J is TRBJ2-5; D gene ambiguous. Trimming took 5 bases from V and 7 from J, leaving 8 bases between them. In germline, CDR1 is DFQATT, CDR2 SNEGSKA (reference sequence). The CDR3 spans 10 residues. The CDR3 coding sequence is TGCAGTGCTCTATCTGGGACCCAGTACTTC. Protein product: CSALSGTQYF.